The T cell receptor beta chain described here comes from a study of cytomegalovirus exposure and HLA in healthy donors (dated by TCRdb to about 2017). Regarding the complete study: An earlier analysis of fewer than 750 of the donors reported about 260 Gb of sequence data and approximately 120 million unique TCR beta sequences obtained from approximately 180 million T cells. An early release that covered more than 550 HLA-typed donors contained approximately 300 gigabases of sequencing data and some 87 million unique TCR sequences. Of the roughly 400 genotyped donors, 81% were placed in the genetic ancestry cluster associated with self-reported Caucasian donors. The aim of the study was to test whether cataloging public T cell receptors could identify signatures of past pathogen exposure. The study used immunosequencing to profile the T cell repertoires of hundreds of subjects and linked those repertoires to cytomegalovirus serostatus. Along with the approximately 700-subject first cohort, a separate validation cohort of over a hundred different subjects was used. To predict cytomegalovirus infection status, the study combined high-throughput TCR immunosequencing, statistical association of individual TCRs with disease status, and machine learning. To study patterns of TCR occurrence, a later analysis re-analyzed previously published TCR beta repertoires from 500 to 850 donors and added high-resolution HLA genotyping. Rather than using new phenotypic data, the later analysis identified candidate immune exposures from TCR beta sequences and from how often those sequences occurred across donors. An earlier analysis of several hundred of the donors applied high-throughput TCR beta sequencing to assess whether each TCR beta V gene segment acted as functional or pseudogenic. Alongside the repertoire data, information on donor age, sex, ethnicity and CMV serostatus was compiled. A later genetic analysis took genome-wide SNP genotypes for about three fifths of the roughly 670 donors and used that subset as a discovery cohort. All discovery cohort repertoires had been generated on a single sequencing platform. Both class I and class II loci were covered by HLA typing, at four-digit resolution. The number of donors typed differed by locus, with about 629-640 for A, B, C, DRB1 and DQB1, 522 for DQA1, approximately 570 for DPA1, and under 490 for DPB1. Five DR-DQ haplotypes were treated as single units for association and clustering because of strong linkage in the cohort. Among some 410 genotyped donors of the cohort, an average of about 240,000 unique TCR beta nucleotide sequences were sequenced per donor, roughly 20% of them non-productive.

The cohort comprised several hundred healthy bone marrow donors. At the time of sampling, all cohort members were nominally healthy, though unrecorded immune exposures were likely present. The donor tested CMV seronegative, placing the donor among the 350 or so seronegative members of the cohort. A peripheral blood sample was collected from each donor, and TCR beta sequencing was performed on peripheral blood mononuclear cells. Genomic DNA was extracted from the blood cell samples with the Qiagen DNeasy Blood Extraction Kit. As for this clone: This clone's antigen is unknown. The record has no base qualities; no much larger clone is one base away.

From a lookup of the germline V gene, CDR1 and CDR2 are SQVTM and ANQGSEA. The V end gives up 5 bases and the J end 0 bases, leaving 18 bases in the junction not matched to a gene. Measured from the cysteine to the phenylalanine, the CDR3 is 21 residues long. Only the CDR3 DNA is retained, 63 bases long and in frame from the first base. Receptors were amplified or captured by the immunoSEQ multiplex PCR assay. The multiplex PCR relied on a mix of 60 forward primers for TCR Vbeta segments and 13 reverse primers for TCR Jbeta segments. The CDR3 region of rearranged TCR beta genes was amplified from genomic DNA with a multiplex PCR assay. The amplified TCR beta libraries were sequenced on the Illumina HiSeq System as 87-base-pair reads. In the source study's methods: Across the 700 or so repertoires, a later analysis counted some 80 million unique TCR beta chains, about 10 million of which were shared by at least two donors. Raw reads were error-corrected and collapsed into unique sequences by a nearest-neighbor algorithm in which closely related sequences were merged to remove PCR and sequencing errors. CDR3 sequences were aligned to IMGT reference sequences to assign V, D and J gene segments. Each retained sequence needed at least a six-nucleotide match to both a V gene segment and a J gene segment. Rearrangements were called productive when the CDR3 lacked stop codons and stayed in frame with V and J; all others were non-productive. CDR3 was defined by IMGT convention, running from the second conserved V-encoded cysteine to the conserved J-encoded phenylalanine. The earlier analysis of a few hundred of the donors excluded any sequence lacking an unambiguous match to a single V gene segment. An earlier analysis of roughly 590 of the donors called V segments functional above 56.7% productive rearrangements and segregating when the between-donor standard deviation exceeded 5%. A statistical classification framework was developed to diagnose cytomegalovirus status using the catalog of TCR beta chain sequences. V and J gene assignment, in a later analysis, came from comparing TCR nucleotide sequences with IMGT/GENE-DB human TR gene sequences. In a later analysis, CDR3 sequences and most-parsimonious VDJ recombination scenarios were assigned using the TCRdist pipeline. In a later analysis, each TCR beta chain was defined by its CDR3 amino acid sequence together with its V-gene family, and reads lacking a unique V-gene family were excluded. As a way to deal with suspected cross-contamination and a sequencing artifact, a later analysis dropped roughly 600 nucleotide sequences that were highly shared and had low generation probability. In a later analysis, a clonal expansion index for each public chain was calculated from normalized within-repertoire ranks of inferred template counts. Generation probabilities in a later analysis came from a VDJ recombination model fitted to out-of-frame rearrangements, and those results were checked against IGoR. Hypergeometric tests were used in a later analysis to score TCR-TCR, TCR-HLA and TCR-CMV co-occurrence, with a repertoire-size bias correction applied to the TCR pairs. A later analysis estimated false discovery rates by permuting HLA or CMV assignments 20 times. In a later analysis, co-occurring TCRs were grouped using DBSCAN, with TCRdist sequence similarity added in when clustering inside HLA-allele-positive subsets. Repertoires with fewer than 30,000 or more than 120,000 public chains were left out of co-occurrence clustering, as were several repertoires with anomalous nucleotide sharing. The table was pulled from immuneACCESS by TCRdb, which kept in-frame rearrangements only. Such tables lose some clones; where checked, under half of the loss comes from unresolved V genes, and the rest has no known cause. V and J calls and clone size follow that table, whereas D and trimming were derived from the DNA. This sample holds under 200,000 clones; around 88% were observed only once. The ten largest clones take up about 0.9% of the sample.

Beyond this particular receptor, the publication reports: Most TCR sequences were seen in very few donors, while some public TCRs were found in many individuals. A group of highly shared sequence variants was considered likely to be a technical artifact of the sequencing pipeline. In a later analysis, HLA-associated TCR beta chains were found to be more clonally expanded and to have lower generation probabilities than equally common non-associated chains. Because HLA typing was missing for some donors at each locus, association tests included only the typed subset. In vitro tests confirmed that three of the cytomegalovirus-associated TCR beta chains recognize cytomegalovirus antigens. When HLA alleles, especially DR and DQ, strongly co-occurred, attributing TCR associations to individual alleles was difficult. The study listed 164 TCR beta chains as associated with cytomegalovirus. In a later analysis, several top co-occurrence clusters were reported to appear linked to parvovirus B19, influenza, CMV and Epstein-Barr virus. In a later genetic analysis, fewer N-insertions in productive TCRs were reported among donors in an Asian-associated ancestry cluster than the roughly 710-donor mean. A later genetic analysis associated a missense DCLRE1C variant with V-gene and J-gene trimming of TCR beta chains, and an independent cohort replicated the association. A later analysis associated 16,951 TCR beta sequences with specific HLA alleles at a false discovery rate of 0.05. Linkage disequilibrium might explain the correlated functional status among segregating V segments, but an unknown experimental factor could not be ruled out. CMV serostatus was the only immune exposure information available for the cohort. The authors suggested that the approach could potentially be generalized to other disease states and immunological phenotypes. A further reported finding was that TCR beta sequences accurately predicted the HLA-A and HLA-B alleles for most subjects in the first cohort. The classifier was reported to diagnose cytomegalovirus status with high specificity and sensitivity in both the original cohort and the validation cohort. In a later analysis, most CMV-associated TCR beta chains were found to appear HLA-restricted, with HLA associations seemingly driven largely by CMV exposure. The presence/absence analyses assumed that sequencing depth was roughly uniform across donors, and that assumption may not be true. In an earlier analysis of around 500 of the donors, most TCR beta V segments appeared in productive rearrangements about 87% or about 30% of the time, broadly matching IMGT annotations. According to a later analysis, TCR association rates differed among HLA loci, with DRB1 alleles showing the most associated TCRs and HLA-C alleles showing the fewest. The 87-base-pair reads could not distinguish some IMGT-functional V segments, including TRBV6-2 and TRBV6-3, so those segments were excluded. The earlier analysis of some 540 of the donors excluded approximately 17 rarely observed V segments, including chromosome 9 orphons, because counts were too low. This cohort had only TCR beta chains sequenced, and the lack of alpha or paired-chain data limited which features could be detected.

This TCR was sampled from a woman aged 25 to 39 in good health and CMV-seronegative. Sequenced material: PBMCs. The sequence is built from TRBV29-1 and TRBJ2-2; 13 of the junction bases match TRBD2. The sequenced DNA is TGCAGCGTTCAGGGGCGAAGGACTAGCGGGAGAGGGGGGGCGAACACCGGGGAGCTGTTTTTT. This translates into CSVQGRRTSGRGGANTGELFF.